A single sample gave rise to the 20 T cell receptor beta chains below, sequenced in a study of T-cell reconstitution after alpha-beta-depleted transplantation in children. The library targeted TCRbeta and was prepared with unique molecular identifiers. In TCRdb, the PCR reads were re-called with MiXCR into one record per CDR3 protein. The sample includes approximately 44,000 distinct CDR3 sequences, more than 5% seen only once; the top ten take 30%. Sequencing was performed on PBMCs, mostly from graft donor cells, taken 60 days after TCRalphabeta/CD19-depleted stem cell transplant. Receptors were obtained from a female patient under 10 years old who had a stem cell transplant for aplastic anemia, so the T cells may come from the graft donor.

This clonotype turned up a few times. This chain joins TRBV5-1 and TRBJ2-3; 8 nucleotides match TRBD1. Looked up from germline, CDR1 is SGHRS and CDR2 is YFSETQ. The CDR3 is made up of 15 amino acids. V was pared by 3 bases and J by 2 bases, with 5 bases of the junction left unmatched. This CDR3 is CASSWAGGPTDTQYF. Written as DNA, the CDR3 is TGCGCCAGCAGCTGGGCAGGGGGCCCCACAGATACGCAGTATTTT.

This clonotype was picked up many times. V and J are TRBV5-1 and TRBJ2-3; D call uncertain. Germline CDR1 reads SGHRS; CDR2 reads YFSETQ. CDR3 size: 16 residues. V was cut by 0 bases and J by 4 bases, with 15 bases left in between. The CDR3 loop reads CASSLGVGRVADTQYF. The CDR3 nucleotides read TGCGCCAGCAGCTTGGGGGTCGGAAGGGTGGCAGATACGCAGTATTTT. Together with reference TRBV5-1 and TRBJ2-3, the CDR3 gives the full variable domain: KAGVTQTPRYLIKTRGQQVTLSCSPISGHRSVSWYQQTPGQGLQFLFEYFSETQRNKGNFPGRFSGRQFSNSRSEMNVSTLELGDSALYLCASSLGVGRVADTQYFGPGTRLTVL.

The sample holds many counts of this clonotype. The chain is built from TRBV7-6 and TRBJ2-7; D remains ambiguous. This CDR3 contains 12 residues. Germline values: CDR1 SGHVS, CDR2 FNYEAQ. Between the trimmed V and J ends, which lost 5 bases and 0 bases, there was a span of 5 bases. CDR3 nucleotides: TGTGCCAGCAGCCCGAACTCCTACGAGCAGTACTTC. Protein product: CASSPNSYEQYF.

This clonotype was counted at least ten times. The V gene is TRBV6-5, the J gene TRBJ2-7; D may correspond to TRBD1 or TRBD2 (7 bases each). CDR1 and CDR2 (germline): MNHEY, SVGAGI. The CDR3 covers 16 residues. Deletions cut 0 bases from V and 6 bases from J, with 18 bases between. The CDR3 DNA is TGTGCCAGCAGTTACTCCCCGGTAGGGGGCGGGGGCGAGCAGTACTTC. Residues: CASSYSPVGGGGEQYF.

This clonotype was detected ten times or more. The chain joins TRBV4-1 to TRBJ2-5; the D gene is possibly TRBD1 (5 bases). Trimming took 1 base from V and 3 from J, leaving 6 bases between them. Germline V gene lookup returns CDR1 MGHRA and CDR2 YSYEKL. The CDR3 covers 13 residues. This chain's CDR3 is CASSQVGEETQYF. CDR3 bases: TGCGCCAGCAGCCAAGTAGGGGAAGAGACCCAGTACTTC.

This clonotype has ten or more counts. This chain connects TRBV6-5 to TRBJ2-6; D gene uncertain. With 6 bases removed from V and 0 bases from J, the gap between germline ends came to 9 bases. Germline V gives CDR1 MNHEY, CDR2 SVGAGI. This CDR3 has 15 residues. The CDR3 DNA sequence: TGTGCCAGCAGGACGGAGAGCTCTGGGGCCAACGTCCTGACTTTC. This gives the protein CASRTESSGANVLTF.

This clonotype was seen at least ten times. J is TRBJ2-1 and V is TRBV9; TRBD2 matches at 7 bases. CDR3 length: 16 amino acids. J lost 1 base, V lost 3 bases, and 7 bases had no gene match. Per germline, CDR1 SGDLS and CDR2 YYNGEE. The CDR3, as DNA: TGTGCCAGCAGCGGATTCCGGGGGGTTTCCTACAATGAGCAGTTCTTC. Translation: CASSGFRGVSYNEQFF.

The chain joins TRBV5-1 to TRBJ1-1, with D maybe TRBD1 (5 bases). The CDR3 contains 14 residues. Germline assignment: CDR1 SGHRS and CDR2 YFSETQ. Trimming removed 4 bases from V and 6 bases from J, with 16 bases in between. The CDR3 region is CASSPGVAQSEAFF. The CDR3 region has the DNA TGCGCCAGCAGCCCGGGGGTGGCACAGTCTGAAGCTTTCTTT. The full variable domain, rest sourced from reference TRBV5-1 and TRBJ1-1, is KAGVTQTPRYLIKTRGQQVTLSCSPISGHRSVSWYQQTPGQGLQFLFEYFSETQRNKGNFPGRFSGRQFSNSRSEMNVSTLELGDSALYLCASSPGVAQSEAFFGQGTRLTVV.

This clonotype came up a few times. This chain uses TRBV18 with TRBJ2-5; D remains ambiguous. The CDR3 loop spans 13 amino acids. V was cut by 2 bases and J by 5 bases, with 9 bases left in between. In germline, CDR1 is KGHSH, CDR2 LQKENI. This CDR3 is CASSPGVTETQYF. DNA for the CDR3: TGTGCCAGCTCACCAGGAGTAACTGAGACCCAGTACTTC.

This clonotype was seen many times. This chain uses TRBV11-2 with TRBJ2-7; D unresolved. The germline CDR1 and CDR2 sequences are SGHAT and FQNNGV. The ends were cut back, 2 bases at V and 2 bases at J, with 7 bases in the middle. The CDR3 has 13 residues. CDR3 coding DNA: TGTGCCAGCAGCTTAAATACAGCCTACGAGCAGTACTTC. It translates to CASSLNTAYEQYF.

This clonotype was seen repeatedly, ten times or more. The rearrangement joins TRBV20-1 to TRBJ2-5; 10 positions agree with TRBD2. Germline V gives CDR1 DFQATT, CDR2 SNEGSKA (reference sequence). With 0 bases clipped from V and 4 bases from J, the junction kept 2 bases outside the gene matches. This CDR3 contains 14 residues. CDR3 loop: CSARDVAGGETQYF. In DNA form, the CDR3 reads TGCAGTGCTAGAGATGTAGCGGGAGGAGAGACCCAGTACTTC.

This clonotype has ten or more counts. The J gene is TRBJ1-1, the V gene TRBV6-6; D gene ambiguous. Between the trimmed V and J ends, which lost 7 bases and 5 bases, there was a span of 11 bases. CDR3 length: 12 amino acids. Germline V gene lookup returns CDR1 MNHNY and CDR2 SVGAGI (reference sequence). The CDR3 is CASMGVRTEAFF. The CDR3 nucleotides read TGTGCCAGCATGGGAGTGAGAACTGAAGCTTTCTTT.

This clonotype has at least ten counts. V gene TRBV5-1 combines with J gene TRBJ1-1; D possibly corresponds to TRBD1 (5 bases). The CDR3 is made up of 15 amino acids. CDR1 SGHRS and CDR2 YFSETQ come from the germline V gene. The germline V and J ends were trimmed by 0 bases and 4 bases, with 13 bases remaining between them. Here the CDR3 DNA reads TGCGCCAGCAGCTTGGGCCTCCTGGGGGGCACTGAAGCTTTCTTT. Translation gives CASSLGLLGGTEAFF.

In this sample, this clonotype turned up many times. The genes are TRBV5-1 and TRBJ2-1; D may correspond to TRBD1 or TRBD2 (5 bases each). CDR1 is SGHRS, CDR2 YFSETQ, per germline. Trimming stripped 2 bases from V and 4 bases from J, with 10 bases between. This CDR3 is built from 14 residues. CDR3 bases: TGCGCCAGCAGCTTTGAGGGGAAATACAATGAGCAGTTCTTC. It yields the protein CASSFEGKYNEQFF.

This clonotype appeared many times. The gene calls are TRBV5-1 and TRBJ2-1, with D unclear. Between the trimmed V and J ends, which lost 3 bases and 7 bases, there was a span of 11 bases. The CDR3 runs 13 residues. CDR1 is SGHRS, CDR2 YFSETQ, per germline. CDR3 residues: CASSSLLVNEQFF. The CDR3 DNA sequence: TGCGCCAGCAGCTCTTTACTGGTTAATGAGCAGTTCTTC.

This clonotype was seen ten or more times. J is TRBJ2-2 and V is TRBV27; 7 bases line up with TRBD2. CDR1 and CDR2 from the germline V gene are MNHEY and SMNVEV (reference sequence). Losses at the gene ends were 3 bases for V and 0 bases for J; bases not matched to a gene: 10. CDR3 size: 18 residues. The CDR3 DNA reads as TGTGCCAGCAGTTTCCGGGACTACCTCGGGTCGAACACCGGGGAGCTGTTTTTT. Translation: CASSFRDYLGSNTGELFF.

This clonotype was counted many times. The chain links TRBV13 to TRBJ2-1, with TRBD1 as a possible D gene (5 bases). The CDR3 is made up of 17 amino acids. The V gene lost 0 bases and the J gene lost 9 bases, with 21 bases spanning the gap. From germline, CDR1 is PRHDT and CDR2 FYEKMQ (reference sequence). This CDR3 reads CASSLGAVWGGAVEQFF. The CDR3 region has the DNA TGTGCCAGCAGCTTAGGCGCAGTCTGGGGTGGGGCGGTTGAGCAGTTCTTC.

This chain connects TRBV5-1 to TRBJ1-4; 7 nucleotides agree with TRBD1. The V gene's germline CDR1 is SGHRS and CDR2 YFSETQ. V lost 4 bases and J lost 6; bases outside the gene matches: 9. This CDR3 comprises 15 residues. The DNA for the CDR3 is TGCGCCAGCAGCCGAGAGTACAGGGGATATGAAAAACTGTTTTTT. Residues: CASSREYRGYEKLFF.

This clonotype has ten or more counts. This rearrangement joins TRBV15 to TRBJ1-1, with D possibly matching TRBD1 (6 bases). Germline CDR1 reads LNHNV; CDR2 reads YYDKDF (reference sequence). V was shortened by 2 bases and J by 4 bases, with 26 bases between the two germline ends. The CDR3 runs 19 residues. The CDR3 DNA reads TGTGCCACCAGCAGACCCCCAGGGGACCGGGCCAATGAGGGCACTGAAGCTTTCTTT. Its translation: CATSRPPGDRANEGTEAFF. Variable domain in full (rest from reference TRBV15 and TRBJ1-1): DAMVIQNPRYQVTQFGKPVTLSCSQTLNHNVMYWYQQKSSQAPKLLFHYYDKDFNNEADTPDNFQSRRPNTSFCFLDIRSPGLGDTAMYLCATSRPPGDRANEGTEAFFGQGTRLTVV.

This clonotype occurred many times. This chain links TRBV7-9 with TRBJ2-3, with D perhaps matching TRBD2 (6 bases). V lost 4 bases to trimming and J lost 0 bases, with 17 bases between them. Per germline, CDR1 SEHNR and CDR2 FQNEAQ (reference sequence). The CDR3 covers 17 residues. The CDR3 protein is CASSSDPGRTSTDTQYF. DNA for the CDR3: TGTGCCAGCAGCTCAGACCCCGGGAGAACTAGCACAGATACGCAGTATTTT.